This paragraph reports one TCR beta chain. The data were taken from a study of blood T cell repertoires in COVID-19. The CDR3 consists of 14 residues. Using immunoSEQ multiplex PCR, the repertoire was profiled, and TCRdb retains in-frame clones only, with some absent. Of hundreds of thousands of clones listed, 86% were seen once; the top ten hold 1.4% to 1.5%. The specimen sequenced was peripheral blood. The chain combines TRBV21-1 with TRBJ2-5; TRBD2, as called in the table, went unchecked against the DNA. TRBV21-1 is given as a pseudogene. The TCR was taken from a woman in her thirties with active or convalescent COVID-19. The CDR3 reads CASSGRLLQETQYF. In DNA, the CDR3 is TGTGCCAGCAGCGGTCGACTACTCCAAGAGACCCAGTACTTC.